This T cell receptor (beta chain) stems from a study of blood T cells in healthy people across ages. Researchers collected roughly 10 milliliters of peripheral blood from every single donor. V was shortened by 2 bases and J by 13 bases, with 15 bases between the two germline ends. The CDR3 has 13 amino acids. The V gene's germline CDR1 is MNHEY and CDR2 SMNVEV (reference sequence). A sample-barcoded 5' primer and a J-beta primer mix were used in a second PCR of about 7 to 12 cycles. With 12 random nucleotides, a template-switch adaptor tagged each individual cDNA molecule. Each CDR3 protein is one row after TCRdb ran MiXCR on the 5' RACE reads. Of about 640,000 distinct CDR3 sequences listed, about 53% are singletons. Comment on this clonotype: As yet, its antigen is unknown.

Broader study findings: It was not known whether donors were CMV positive (a possible confounder of expanded clonotype changes).

Material: blood. The clonotype was recovered from a man in his sixties in good health. J is TRBJ2-4 and V is TRBV27; D remains unclear. This CDR3 reads CASSLVLGNEQYF. The DNA for the CDR3 is TGTGCCAGCAGTTTAGTTCTTGGCAATGAGCAGTACTTC.